This entry features one T cell receptor beta chain sequence. The source of the sample is a study of shared clonotypes between healthy human individuals. The ends lost 1 base at V and 7 bases at J; junction bases unmatched: 3. The germline CDR1 and CDR2 sequences are SGHTA and FQGTGA. This CDR3 has 13 residues. Measured with immunoSEQ multiplex PCR; TCRdb has only the in-frame clones, and not every one. This table holds more than 1.2 million clones, approximately 98.5% found once. Material for sequencing was naive CD4+ T cells sorted from blood. Subset meaning: CD45RA+ positively selected. The receptor was derived from a young man in good health. This chain links TRBV7-3 with TRBJ1-1; 7 nucleotides line up with TRBD1. CDR3 loop: CASSLKQGSEAFF. The DNA for the CDR3 is TGTGCCAGCAGCTTAAAACAGGGGAGTGAAGCTTTCTTT.